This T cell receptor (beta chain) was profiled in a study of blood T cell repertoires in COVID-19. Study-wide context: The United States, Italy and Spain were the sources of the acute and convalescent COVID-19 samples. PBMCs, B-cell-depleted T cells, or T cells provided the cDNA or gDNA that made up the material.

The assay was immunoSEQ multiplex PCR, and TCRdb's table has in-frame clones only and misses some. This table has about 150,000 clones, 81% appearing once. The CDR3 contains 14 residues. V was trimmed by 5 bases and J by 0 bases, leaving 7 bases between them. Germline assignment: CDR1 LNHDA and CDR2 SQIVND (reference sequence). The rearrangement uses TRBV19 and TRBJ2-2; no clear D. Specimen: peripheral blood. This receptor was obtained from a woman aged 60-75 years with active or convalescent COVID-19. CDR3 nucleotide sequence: TGTGCCAGTAGTGCCCCGGCGAACACCGGGGAGCTGTTTTTT. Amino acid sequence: CASSAPANTGELFF.